The rows below give T cell receptor beta chains drawn from one sample of a study of blood T cell repertoires in COVID-19. TCRdb keeps only in-frame clones here, not all; method: immunoSEQ multiplex PCR. Found here are some 160,000 clones, approximately 90% of them singletons; the top ten hold roughly 2%. The specimen was peripheral blood. The origin of the receptors is a man aged 18 to 35 with acute or convalescent COVID-19. CDR3s include the opening cysteine and the closing phenylalanine or tryptophan. The D gene is left open where the match is weak. Not every row has a clone size; where given, it reads once, few, many or a size class.

D gene	clone size	J gene	V gene	CDR3 DNA	CDR3 protein
NA	once	TRBJ2-5	TRBV3-1/TRBV3-2	TGTGCCAGCAGCCCTCCCCTACGGGAGACCCAGTACTTC	CASSPPLRETQYF
TRBD2	NA	TRBJ2-3	TRBV5-4	TGTGCCAGCAGCTTGGCCGGCGGGGGGTCCGCAGATACGCAGTATTTT	CASSLAGGGSADTQYF
NA	NA	TRBJ1-2	TRBV10-2	TGCGCCAGCAGTGATGGAGGGTCTAACTATGGCTACACCTTC	CASSDGGSNYGYTF
NA	NA	TRBJ1-5	TRBV18	TGTGCCAGCTCACCCACAGGGAACAATCAGCCCCAGCATTTT	CASSPTGNNQPQHF
NA	NA	TRBJ1-2	TRBV6-5	TGTGCCAGCAGCCCCGCCCATGCGTCCCGAGGCGGCTACACCTTC	CASSPAHASRGGYTF
TRBD1	NA	TRBJ2-1	TRBV12-5	TGTGCTAGTGGCTCCGACAGGGAGCTACGCAATGAGCAGTTCTTC	CASGSDRELRNEQFF
NA	NA	TRBJ1-2	TRBV7-2	TGTGCCAGCAGCTTAACGGGAGGAGACAACGGCTACACCTTC	CASSLTGGDNGYTF
NA	NA	TRBJ1-4	TRBV18	TGTGCCAGCTCACCGGCCAGCGTTGGGTCGGAAAAACTGTTTTTT	CASSPASVGSEKLFF
TRBD1	NA	TRBJ2-3	TRBV14	TGTGCCAGCAGCCTGAACAGGGGTTACATAGATACGCAGTATTTT	CASSLNRGYIDTQYF
NA	NA	TRBJ1-4	TRBV12-3/TRBV12-4	TGTGCCAGCAGCTGGACAGTGGAAAAACTGTTTTTT	CASSWTVEKLFF
NA	NA	TRBJ1-1	TRBV9	TGTGCCAGCAGCCCCCGGGGACACCCGAACACTGAAGCTTTCTTT	CASSPRGHPNTEAFF
TRBD1	NA	TRBJ1-1	TRBV5-1	TGCGCCAGCAGCTTGGTGACAGGGGACACTGAAGCTTTCTTT	CASSLVTGDTEAFF
TRBD1	NA	TRBJ2-2	TRBV24-1	TGTGCCACCAGTGCCCTCGGAAGGGGGCAGTACACCGGGGAGCTGTTTTTT	CATSALGRGQYTGELFF
TRBD1	NA	TRBJ2-7	TRBV11-2	TGTGCCATCCGGGACAGGGGAAACTCCGAGCAGTACTTC	CAIRDRGNSEQYF
TRBD1	few	TRBJ1-2	TRBV6-5	TGTGCCAGCAGTTACGGACAGGGGGCGGGCTATGGCTACACCTTC	CASSYGQGAGYGYTF
TRBD2	NA	TRBJ2-7	TRBV12-5	TGTGCTAGTGGTTTGGCCCCGGCTAGCGGGCCTAGCTCCTACGAGCAGTACTTC	CASGLAPASGPSSYEQYF
TRBD1	NA	TRBJ2-2	TRBV27	TGTGCCAGCAGTTCCGGGACAGGGGTCACCGGGGAGCTGTTTTTT	CASSSGTGVTGELFF
NA	once	TRBJ2-1	TRBV18	TGTGCCAGCTCATCCTTTCCTCGGGGGGCTTCCTACAATGAGCAGTTCTTC	CASSSFPRGASYNEQFF
NA	NA	TRBJ2-2	TRBV19	TGTGCCAGTAGGGTAGGGACAAACACCGGGGAGCTGTTTTTT	CASRVGTNTGELFF
NA	NA	TRBJ2-2	TRBV5-1	TGCGCCAGCAGCTTGGACAGGGTAGACACCGGGGAGCTGTTTTTT	CASSLDRVDTGELFF
TRBD1	NA	TRBJ2-7	TRBV19	TGTGCCAGTAGTAAGACAGGGTGGTACGAGCAGTACTTC	CASSKTGWYEQYF
TRBD2	NA	TRBJ2-2	TRBV25-1	TGTGCCAGCAGTAGAGGTAGCGGGGTCCGCGGGGAGCTGTTTTTT	CASSRGSGVRGELFF
TRBD2	NA	TRBJ2-1	TRBV5-8	TGTGCCAGCAGCCCAAGGGGACTAGCGGGGGGCTACAATGAGCAGTTCTTC	CASSPRGLAGGYNEQFF
NA	NA	TRBJ2-7	TRBV19	TGTGCCAGTAGTATTTCCCAAGGAGCCAACTACGAGCAGTACTTC	CASSISQGANYEQYF
NA	once	TRBJ2-3	TRBV9	TGTGCCAGCAGCCAACGAGGAGGGAGGGGGTCATTCACAGATACGCAGTATTTT	CASSQRGGRGSFTDTQYF
NA	NA	TRBJ1-1	TRBV5-1	TGCGCCAGCAGGGAGGGGGGGCTCACTGAAGCTTTCTTT	CASREGGLTEAFF
TRBD2	NA	TRBJ2-3	TRBV7-6	TGTGCCAGCAGCCCCGCGGGGGGGGGCGGTAACACAGATACGCAGTATTTT	CASSPAGGGGNTDTQYF
TRBD1	NA	TRBJ1-1	TRBV12-3/TRBV12-4	TGTGCCACCGACAGGGGCATGGACACTGAAGCTTTCTTT	CATDRGMDTEAFF
NA	NA	TRBJ2-2	TRBV7-6	TGTGCCAGCAGCTCCGAGGGCGGGATCAGGACCGGGGAGCTGTTTTTT	CASSSEGGIRTGELFF
NA	NA	TRBJ2-6	TRBV5-4	TGTGCCAGCAGCTGGAGGGCTAGCTGGGGCTCTGGGGCCAACGTCCTGACTTTC	CASSWRASWGSGANVLTF
NA	once	TRBJ1-4	TRBV20-1	TGCAGTGCTAGTGGGGGGACTGCAACTAATGAAAAACTGTTTTTT	CSASGGTATNEKLFF
NA	NA	TRBJ2-5	TRBV30	TGTGCCTGGAGTGGAGGAGAGACCCAGTACTTC	CAWSGGETQYF
TRBD2	NA	TRBJ2-1	TRBV3-1/TRBV3-2	TGTGCCAGCAGCCTCCCGGGGACTAGCGACAATGAGCAGTTCTTC	CASSLPGTSDNEQFF
NA	NA	TRBJ2-7	TRBV19	TGTGCCAGTAGTAGCGGGGCTGGGCAAGGGTCCTACGAGCAGTACTTC	CASSSGAGQGSYEQYF
TRBD2	once	TRBJ2-1	TRBV9	TGTGCCAGCAGCGTAGCGACTAGCGGAGGTCCTTACAATGAGCAGTTCTTC	CASSVATSGGPYNEQFF
NA	NA	TRBJ1-1	TRBV7-9	TGTGCCAGCAGCTTAGTCGGCAGGGAGAACACTGAAGCTTTCTTT	CASSLVGRENTEAFF
NA	NA	TRBJ1-1	TRBV2	TGTGCCAGCAGTGGGCGCGGCCTGTCGGGCACTGAAGCTTTCTTT	CASSGRGLSGTEAFF
TRBD1	NA	TRBJ1-1	TRBV18	TGTGCCAGCTCTATACGGACAGGGGTAAACACTGAAGCTTTCTTT	CASSIRTGVNTEAFF
NA	once	TRBJ2-2	TRBV25-1	TGTGCCAGCAGCGATACAGGGAACGCCGGGGAGCTGTTTTTT	CASSDTGNAGELFF
NA	NA	TRBJ2-7	TRBV27	TGTGCCAGCAGTCTAGAAGGCCTGATTAGCGAGCAGTACTTC	CASSLEGLISEQYF
NA	NA	TRBJ2-2	TRBV5-1	TGCGCCAGCAGCCTCTGGGGGGGCCGGGAGCTGTTTTTT	CASSLWGGRELFF
TRBD2	NA	TRBJ2-1	TRBV5-6	TGTGCCAGCAGCCCTGGGGGTGTGAGGACTAGCCTCTTTGGTGAGCAGTTCTTC	CASSPGGVRTSLFGEQFF
NA	NA	TRBJ1-1	TRBV18	TGTGCCAGCTCACCACCGCTTCAGGGGCTGGACACTGAAGCTTTCTTT	CASSPPLQGLDTEAFF
NA	NA	TRBJ2-1	TRBV21-1	TGTGCCAGCAGCAAAGTGGATAGCGGGGAGAGCTCCTACAATGAGCAGTTCTTC	CASSKVDSGESSYNEQFF
TRBD1	NA	TRBJ2-7	TRBV13	TGTGCCAGCAGCTTCCGGGACAGATCGTCCTACGAGCAGTACTTC	CASSFRDRSSYEQYF
NA	NA	TRBJ1-1	TRBV2	TGTGCCAGCAGTGATCAGGACACTGAAGCTTTCTTT	CASSDQDTEAFF
NA	NA	TRBJ1-2	TRBV6-2/TRBV6-3	TGTGCCAGCAGTTACGGATGGAGGGGACCCAACTATGGCTACACCTTC	CASSYGWRGPNYGYTF